This TCR beta chain was profiled in a study of cytomegalovirus exposure and HLA in healthy donors. Trimming cost V 1 base and J 5 bases, with 11 bases left between them. Germline-derived CDR1 and CDR2 are MNHEY and SVGAGI. The CDR3 is 14 residues long. PCR was performed using 60 Vbeta and 13 Jbeta primers. The assay was immunoSEQ multiplex PCR, and TCRdb's table has in-frame clones only and misses some. The table records 95,000 to 110,000 clones, about 85% of them present only once. The source material was PBMCs. The chain has TRBV6-5 and TRBJ1-1; no reliable D call. This TCR was recovered from a young man in good health and CMV-seronegative. The CDR3, as DNA: TGTGCCAGCAGTTACTACCAAGAACGGACTGAAGCTTTCTTT. It specifies CASSYYQERTEAFF.